This T cell receptor beta chain emerged from a study of cytotoxic CD8 clonotypes in ibrutinib-treated CLL. Concerning this clone itself: Its antigen is currently unknown.

Broader study findings: Against age-matched healthy donors, baseline clonality ran higher and tracked circulating CD8+ T-cell counts. For progressing versus sustained-remission patients, sampling times were not the same.

Method: immunoSEQ multiplex PCR; TCRdb's copy keeps in-frame clones and lacks some. The sample holds 35,000 to 45,000 clones, about 64% seen once. CDR1 and CDR2 (germline): SGHRS, YFSETQ. Trimming removed 0 bases at V and 7 bases at J, with 11 bases between. The CDR3 has 14 amino acids. The chain joins TRBV5-1 to TRBJ2-1; D is possibly TRBD1 (5 bases). Sample: PBMCs, taken at disease progression, from a patient treated with ibrutinib. The sequence derives from a human donor with chronic lymphocytic leukemia. The CDR3 bases are TGCGCCAGCAGCTTGGAGGGGTATAGGAATGAGCAGTTCTTC. It yields the protein CASSLEGYRNEQFF.